This TCR beta chain was found in a study of human T cells and chemical hapten exposure. Whole-study results and caveats: It should be noted that donors had alopecia, so their immune response may differ from healthy people's. Positive correlation was observed between PT1 expanded TCR counts and patch test score.

Comment on this clonotype: Its specificity is not known.

The CDR3 has 16 amino acids. The V and J ends lost 4 bases and 0 bases respectively, with 13 bases between them. Germline CDR1 SGHRS, CDR2 YFSETQ. From the RACE reads, TCRdb called clonotypes with MiXCR, one entry per CDR3 protein. The repertoire holds some 300,000 distinct CDR3 sequences, with 5.5% as singletons. The time point denotes: pre-sensitization, week 0. Treatment given: therapeutic diphenylcyclopropenone sensitization with weekly scalp DPC. Sequences were derived from whole blood, sampled in connection with sensitization to the hapten diphenylcyclopropenone (DPC). The J gene is TRBJ2-2, the V gene TRBV5-1, with TRBD2 as a possible D gene (7 bases). The TCR was taken from a woman under 30 with alopecia areata. Some clones in this sample may be carry-over from other donors' samples. This CDR3 reads CASSTPGGANTGELFF. The CDR3 bases are TGCGCCAGCAGCACACCGGGGGGCGCGAACACCGGGGAGCTGTTTTTT.